This TCR beta chain was recorded in a study of T cell changes during pregnancy in multiple sclerosis. The CDR3 contains 14 residues. V was pared by 5 bases and J by 3 bases, with 14 bases between. The germline CDR1 and CDR2 sequences are SEHNR and FQNEAQ (reference sequence). Produced via immunoSEQ multiplex PCR; TCRdb's table is partial and in-frame only. The table has over 50,000 clones, almost 95% seen once. The clonotype originates from a female donor with multiple sclerosis, enrolled in a pregnancy study. The gene calls are TRBV7-9 and TRBJ2-7; tentatively, D is TRBD2 (5 bases). The sample in question was CD4+ T cells from peripheral blood mononuclear cells, obtained in the third trimester of pregnancy. This CDR3 reads CASSPQILGYEQYF. The CDR3 DNA reads as TGTGCCAGCAGCCCTCAAATACTAGGCTACGAGCAGTACTTC.